This TCR beta chain stems from a study of regulatory T cells in long-lasting Graves disease. Construction of TCR beta libraries relied on iRepertoire HTBI primers and on Arm-PCR targeting CDR3 regions. TCRdb reprocessed the multiplex PCR reads with MiXCR, giving one entry per CDR3 protein. This sample has just over 600,000 distinct CDR3 sequences, with approximately 15% found just once. This clonotype was counted at least ten times. Described time point: newly diagnosed GD, antithyroid drugs for less than 3 months. Preparation of the TCR library used RNA extracted from PBMCs. These sequences were also reported in another study, on T cells in Graves' hyperthyroidism and ophthalmopathy.

Sequences were derived from peripheral blood mononuclear cells (PBMCs), sampled at new diagnosis, from a patient treated with antithyroid drugs. This clonotype was obtained from a woman aged 25 to 39 with Graves disease.

In DNA form, the CDR3 reads TGTGCCAGCAAGTCTACGGGGACGGCAATTTATGGCTACACCTTC. This translates into CASKSTGTAIYGYTF. This rearrangement joins TRBV28 to TRBJ1-2; possible D gene TRBD1, 5 bases. Germline V gene lookup returns CDR1 MDHEN and CDR2 SYDVKM. V was cut by 7 bases and J by 5 bases, with 20 bases left in between. CDR3 length: 15 residues.